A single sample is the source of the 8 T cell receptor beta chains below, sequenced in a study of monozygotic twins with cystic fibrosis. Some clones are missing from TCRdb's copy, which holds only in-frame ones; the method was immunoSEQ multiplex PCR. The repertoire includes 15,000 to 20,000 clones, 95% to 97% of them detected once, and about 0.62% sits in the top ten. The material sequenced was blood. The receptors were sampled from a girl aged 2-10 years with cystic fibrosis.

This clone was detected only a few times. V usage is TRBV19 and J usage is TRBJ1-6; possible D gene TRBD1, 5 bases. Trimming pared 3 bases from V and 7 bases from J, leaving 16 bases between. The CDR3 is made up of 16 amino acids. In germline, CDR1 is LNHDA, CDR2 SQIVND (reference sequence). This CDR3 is CASSISGASQNSPLHF. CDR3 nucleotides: TGTGCCAGTAGTATTAGTGGGGCCAGCCAAAATTCACCCCTCCACTTT.

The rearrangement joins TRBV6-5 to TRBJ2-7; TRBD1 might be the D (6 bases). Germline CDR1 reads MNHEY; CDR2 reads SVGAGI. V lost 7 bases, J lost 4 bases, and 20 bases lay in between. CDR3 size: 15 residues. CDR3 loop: CASTPMLGGNYEQYF. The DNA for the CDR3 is TGTGCCAGCACCCCAATGCTTGGGGGCAATTACGAGCAGTACTTC.

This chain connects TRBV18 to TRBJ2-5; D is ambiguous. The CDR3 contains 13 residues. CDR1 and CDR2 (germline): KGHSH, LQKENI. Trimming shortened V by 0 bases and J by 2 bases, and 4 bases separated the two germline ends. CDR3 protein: CASSPPPQETQYF. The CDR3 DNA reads TGTGCCAGCTCACCACCCCCACAAGAGACCCAGTACTTC.

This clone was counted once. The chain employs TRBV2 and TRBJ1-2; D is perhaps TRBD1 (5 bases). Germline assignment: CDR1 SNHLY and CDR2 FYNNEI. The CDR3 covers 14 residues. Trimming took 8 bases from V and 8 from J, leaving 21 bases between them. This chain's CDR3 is CASFRAVGGTGYTF. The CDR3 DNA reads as TGTGCCAGCTTCCGAGCAGTGGGGGGAACAGGCTACACCTTC. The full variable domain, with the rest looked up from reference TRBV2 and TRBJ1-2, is EPEVTQTPSHQVTQMGQEVILRCVPISNHLYFYWYRQILGQKVEFLVSFYNNEISEKSEIFDDQFSVERPDGSNFTLKIRSTKLEDSAMYFCASFRAVGGTGYTFGSGTRLTVV.

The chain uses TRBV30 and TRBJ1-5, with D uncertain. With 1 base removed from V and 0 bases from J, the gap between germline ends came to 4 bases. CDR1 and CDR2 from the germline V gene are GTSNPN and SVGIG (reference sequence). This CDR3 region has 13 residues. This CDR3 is CAWSADSNQPQHF. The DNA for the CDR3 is TGTGCCTGGAGTGCCGATAGCAATCAGCCCCAGCATTTT.

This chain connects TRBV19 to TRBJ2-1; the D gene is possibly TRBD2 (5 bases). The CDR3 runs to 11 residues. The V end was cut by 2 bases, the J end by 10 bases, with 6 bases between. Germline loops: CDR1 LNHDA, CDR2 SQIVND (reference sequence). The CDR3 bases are TGTGCCAGTAGTATATGGAGGGAGCAGTTCTTC. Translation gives CASSIWREQFF.

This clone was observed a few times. CDR3 residues: CASSIGQAEQYF. The CDR3 coding sequence is TGTGCCAGTAGTATAGGACAGGCCGAGCAGTACTTC. This chain links TRBV19 with TRBJ2-7; D possibly corresponds to TRBD1 (6 bases). CDR3 length equals 12 residues. Germline V CDR1 and CDR2: LNHDA, SQIVND (reference sequence). The germline V and J ends were trimmed by 1 base and 6 bases, with 7 bases remaining between them. The full variable domain, completed using reference TRBV19 and TRBJ2-7, is DGGITQSPKYLFRKEGQNVTLSCEQNLNHDAMYWYRQDPGQGLRLIYYSQIVNDFQKGDIAEGYSVSREKKESFPLTVTSAQKNPTAFYLCASSIGQAEQYFGPGTRLTVT.

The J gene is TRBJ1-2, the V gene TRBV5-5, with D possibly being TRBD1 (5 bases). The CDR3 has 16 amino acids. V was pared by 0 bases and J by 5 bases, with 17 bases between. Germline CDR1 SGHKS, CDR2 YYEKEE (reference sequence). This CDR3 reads CASSLVWAQGSYGYTF. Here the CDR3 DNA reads TGTGCCAGCAGCTTGGTCTGGGCGCAGGGCAGTTATGGCTACACCTTC.